This T cell receptor beta chain stems from a study of shared clonotypes between healthy human individuals. Into CD45RA+ naive and CD45RA-negative memory subsets, the CD4+ cells were split. On this clone itself: Its antigen is currently unknown.

Germline assignment: CDR1 MNHNY and CDR2 SVGAGI (reference sequence). The V end was cut by 2 bases, the J end by 6 bases, with 10 bases between. There are 13 residues in the CDR3. The assay was immunoSEQ multiplex PCR, and TCRdb's table has in-frame clones only and misses some. Seen here are 2 million to 3 million clones, 80% to 95% observed once, and the top ten hold around 0.4%. Points from the study as a whole: Sharing across four donors was highest in naive CD4 (roughly 5%) and lowest in memory CD8 (approximately 0.4%). A reduction in generation probabilities was seen for non-shared clonotypes relative to those shared by all four donors.

Sequencing was carried out using naive CD4+ T cells from PBMCs. As for subset: CD45RA+ positively selected. This chain connects TRBV6-6 to TRBJ1-2, with D maybe TRBD1 (5 bases). The TCR originated in a man aged 18 to 29 in good health. Some clones in this sample may be carry-over from other donors' samples. The CDR3 DNA is TGTGCCAGCAGTTACGACAGCTACGATGGCTACACCTTC. Translating gives CASSYDSYDGYTF.